The next 21 T cell receptor beta chains were all read from a single sample in a study of breast tumors, draining lymph nodes, adjacent tissues. The lymph nodes were axillary draining lymph nodes from breast cancer patients. TCRdb passed the multiplex PCR reads through MiXCR, listing each CDR3 protein once. The data hold roughly 220,000 distinct CDR3 sequences, with under 40% observed a single time. Sequenced input: axillary lymph node tissue. The receptors originated from a female donor with breast cancer. Some clones in this sample may be carry-over from other donors' samples.

A remark on this clonotype: Possible read error: a much larger clone is one base away. The chain uses TRBV6-5 and TRBJ2-2; a weak D match, TRBD2 (6 bases). V was trimmed by 10 bases and J by 3 bases, leaving 6 bases between them. Germline V gene data show CDR1 as MNHEY and CDR2 as SVGAGI. The CDR3 contains 11 residues. Here the CDR3 reads CATGDTGELFF. The CDR3 region has the DNA TGTGCCACGGGGGACACCGGGGAGCTGTTTTTT.

This clonotype showed up just a few times. This could be a read error, since a much larger clone is one nucleotide away. J is TRBJ1-2 and V is TRBV11-2; D possibly corresponds to TRBD1 (6 bases). Deletions cut 4 bases from V and 2 bases from J, with 14 bases between. The CDR3 contains 15 residues. Germline V gene data show CDR1 as SGHAT and CDR2 as FQNNGV. The CDR3 DNA sequence: TGTGCCAGCAGCTCAGGGGTTCAGGCGAACTATGGCTACACCTTC. This gives the protein CASSSGVQANYGYTF.

This clonotype was detected a few times. Being one base from a much bigger clone, this may be a read error. This chain uses TRBV7-3 with TRBJ2-1; possible D gene TRBD1, 7 bases. Germline CDR1 reads SGHTA; CDR2 reads FQGTGA. With 0 bases removed from V and 8 bases from J, the gap between germline ends came to 14 bases. This CDR3 is 15 amino acids long. The CDR3 loop reads CASSLTRGRGDEQFF. Written as DNA, the CDR3 is TGTGCCAGCAGCTTAACACGAGGCAGGGGGGATGAGCAGTTCTTC.

Worth noting for this clonotype: This clone may be a read error of a much larger clone one base away. This chain connects TRBV7-3 to TRBJ2-5; 10 bases map to TRBD1. The CDR3 spans 15 residues. Germline V CDR1 and CDR2: SGHTA, FQGTGA. CDR3: CASSRGTGAGETQHF. The CDR3 coding sequence is TGTGCCAGCAGCAGGGGGACAGGGGCGGGAGAGACCCAGCACTTC.

The chain has TRBV19 and TRBJ2-3, with TRBD2 identical over 11 bases. Germline V gene lookup returns CDR1 LNHDA and CDR2 SQIVND (reference sequence). The CDR3 length is 14 residues. CDR3 protein: CASGSGGGTDTQYF. CDR3 bases: TGTGCTAGTGGTAGCGGGGGGGGGACAGATACGCAGTATTTT.

This clonotype has only a few counts. The CDR3 carries no conserved terminal phenylalanine or tryptophan, so it likely arises from a read error. It is unclear where the CDR3 begins or ends on the DNA, so no DNA is shown, and the CDR3 is as TCRdb lists it. The chain recombines TRBV9 with TRBJ2-3; no DNA check was done on the table's D call, TRBD1. The length of the CDR3 is 8 amino acids, counting both ends. Looked up from germline, CDR1 is SGDLS and CDR2 is YYNGEE. The CDR3 spells CASSTQGY.

This clonotype was detected ten times or more. J is TRBJ2-3 and V is TRBV5-6; no definite D call. Deletions cut 4 bases from V and 4 bases from J, with 13 bases between. The germline gives CDR1 SGHDT, CDR2 YYEEEE. The CDR3 spans 14 residues. CDR3 sequence: CASSPKNFPDTQYF. The CDR3 DNA is TGTGCCAGCAGCCCGAAGAATTTTCCAGATACGCAGTATTTT.

This clonotype was seen many times. The junction departs from the called germline gene at one end, perhaps through a read error. CDR3 DNA: TGCAGCGTTAAAGAGGGCAATCAGCCCCAGCATTTT. It encodes CSVKEGNQPQHF. The V call is TRBV29-1, the J call TRBJ1-5; D unresolved. The length of the CDR3 is 12 residues. Germline values: CDR1 SQVTM, CDR2 ANQGSEA.

The chain links TRBV20-1 to TRBJ2-1; D is unresolved. The CDR3 runs to 12 residues. In germline, CDR1 is DFQATT, CDR2 SNEGSKA (reference sequence). Trimming removed 0 bases from V and 7 bases from J, with 7 bases in between. The DNA of the CDR3 is TGCAGTGCTAGAGATCTCGGGAATGAGCAGTTCTTC. Translating gives CSARDLGNEQFF.

The sample holds many counts of this clonotype. The V gene is TRBV19, the J gene TRBJ1-2, with D possibly matching TRBD1 (5 bases). CDR1 and CDR2 (germline): LNHDA, SQIVND (reference sequence). This CDR3 spans 14 amino acids. Trimming stripped 7 bases from V and 4 bases from J, with 16 bases between. The CDR3 DNA sequence: TGTGCCAGTACCATCGGCCTGGGACCCTATGGCTACACCTTC. It codes for CASTIGLGPYGYTF.

This chain connects TRBV9 to TRBJ1-6; tentatively, D is TRBD1 (5 bases). Germline loops: CDR1 SGDLS, CDR2 YYNGEE. V was cut by 5 bases and J by 9 bases, with 24 bases left in between. This CDR3 comprises 17 residues. CDR3 region: CASSARRPGAGGSPLHF. The CDR3 DNA reads as TGTGCCAGCAGTGCCAGACGGCCTGGGGCCGGGGGTTCACCCCTCCACTTT.

About this clonotype itself: Just one base apart from a much larger clone, this may be a read error. The chain uses TRBV30 and TRBJ2-7; D possibly corresponds to TRBD1 (6 bases). This CDR3 comprises 16 residues. Germline assignment: CDR1 GTSNPN and CDR2 SVGIG (reference sequence). The CDR3 spells CAWSVASGHRTYKQYF. CDR3 in DNA: TGTGCCTGGAGTGTAGCGTCGGGACACCGAACCTACAAGCAGTACTTC.

This clonotype has at least ten counts. This chain connects TRBV10-3 to TRBJ2-5; the D is unclear. Germline loops: CDR1 ENHRY, CDR2 SYGVKD. The length of the CDR3 is 13 residues. With 4 bases removed from V and 2 bases from J, the gap between germline ends came to 8 bases. CDR3 sequence: CAISGPKQETQYF. DNA for the CDR3: TGTGCCATCAGTGGTCCCAAACAAGAGACCCAGTACTTC.

J is TRBJ1-1 and V is TRBV11-2; TRBD1 is a possible D gene (6 bases). Germline V gene lookup returns CDR1 SGHAT and CDR2 FQNNGV. This CDR3 comprises 12 residues. Trimming left V 5 bases short and J 10 bases short, with 14 bases between. The CDR3 DNA follows: TGTGCCAGCAGCCCAACAGGGTTGGTAGCTTTCTTT. The encoded protein is CASSPTGLVAFF. The variable domain in full, with the rest retrieved from reference TRBV11-2 and TRBJ1-1, is EAGVAQSPRYKIIEKRQSVAFWCNPISGHATLYWYQQILGQGPKLLIQFQNNGVVDDSQLPKDRFSAERLKGVDSTLKIQPAKLEDSAVYLCASSPTGLVAFFGQGTRLTVV.

Many counts were recorded for this clonotype. CDR3 in amino acids: CASSEINTGELFF. The CDR3 DNA follows: TGTGCCAGCAGTGAAATAAACACCGGGGAGCTGTTTTTT. The J gene is TRBJ2-2, the V gene TRBV2; no firm D call. Looked up from germline, CDR1 is SNHLY and CDR2 is FYNNEI. V gave up 2 bases and J gave up 2 bases, with 3 bases separating them. The CDR3 covers 13 residues.

The chain has TRBV7-2 and TRBJ2-3; no clear D gene. There are 17 residues in the CDR3. With 4 bases removed from V and 0 bases from J, the gap between germline ends came to 17 bases. Germline CDR1 reads SGHTA; CDR2 reads FQGNSA. The CDR3 region is CASSSLETQSSTDTQYF. CDR3 in DNA: TGTGCCAGCAGCTCCCTAGAGACCCAGAGTAGCACAGATACGCAGTATTTT.

There are many counts of this clonotype. The chain combines TRBV10-3 with TRBJ2-2, with 9 bases fitting TRBD1. The V and J ends lost 7 bases and 8 bases, in that order; junction bases with no gene match: 11. This CDR3 spans 15 amino acids. Germline V gene lookup returns CDR1 ENHRY and CDR2 SYGVKD. The CDR3 sequence: CAIMGSGTGTGELFF. DNA of the CDR3: TGTGCCATCATGGGCTCCGGGACAGGGACTGGGGAGCTGTTTTTT.

About this clonotype: It may be a read error: a sequence one base away is much more abundant. This rearrangement joins TRBV5-1 to TRBJ2-1; TRBD1 agrees at 8 bases. The CDR3 length is 15 residues. Germline loops: CDR1 SGHRS, CDR2 YFSETQ. CDR3 sequence (DNA): TGCGCCAGCACCGGGGACCCAGGGGGCTACAATGAGCGGTTCTTC. This sequence encodes CASTGDPGGYNERFF. Looking up the rest from reference TRBV5-1 and TRBJ2-1 gives the full variable domain: KAGVTQTPRYLIKTRGQQVTLSCSPISGHRSVSWYQQTPGQGLQFLFEYFSETQRNKGNFPGRFSGRQFSNSRSEMNVSTLELGDSALYLCASTGDPGGYNERFFGPGTRLTVL.

This clonotype was seen ten or more times. The genes are TRBV2 and TRBJ1-6; D is perhaps TRBD1 (5 bases). This CDR3 has 15 amino acids. Trimming pared 8 bases from V and 10 bases from J, leaving 21 bases between. Germline V CDR1 and CDR2: SNHLY, FYNNEI. In nucleotides, the CDR3 is TGTGCCAGCCTGAGGGGCCAGGGACGGGCCTCACCCCTCCACTTT. This translates into CASLRGQGRASPLHF.

The chain uses TRBV10-3 and TRBJ2-7; the match to TRBD2 covers 9 bases. Unmatched junction bases numbered 5, after V lost 10 bases and J lost 1 base. Germline lookup yields CDR1 ENHRY and CDR2 SYGVKD. CDR3 length: 13 amino acids. The CDR3 sequence is CATGLASSYEQYF. CDR3 in DNA: TGTGCCACTGGACTAGCGTCTTCCTACGAGCAGTACTTC.

This clonotype has a single count. In nucleotides, the CDR3 is TGTGCCAGCCCCCGAGTTTCAACTAAGCAAGAGACCCAGTACTTC. Amino acids: CASPRVSTKQETQYF. The genes are TRBV9 and TRBJ2-5, with D unclear. Deletions cut 7 bases from V and 2 bases from J, with 18 bases between. CDR3 length: 15 amino acids. CDR1 is SGDLS, CDR2 YYNGEE, per germline.